This TCR beta chain is from a study of technical replicates of blood from a few donors. Per germline, CDR1 MGHDK and CDR2 SYGVNS. V gave up 0 bases and J gave up 4 bases, with 7 bases separating them. The CDR3 loop spans 13 amino acids. Sequencing was performed with immunoSEQ multiplex PCR; in TCRdb, only in-frame clones are kept and a portion is missing. The sample gives about 89,000 clones, just under 95% of which show up once; about 0.25% is in the top ten. The rearrangement uses TRBV25-1 and TRBJ2-7; D may be TRBD1 (6 bases). This TCR was sampled from a human donor in good health. Material for sequencing was T cells isolated from PBMCs. The CDR3 DNA sequence: TGTGCCAGCAGTGAATATCAGGGGTACGAGCAGTACTTC. Translated: CASSEYQGYEQYF.